Here is one TCR beta chain with its context. The target antigen is unknown. The length of the CDR3 is 14 residues. V lost 4 bases to trimming and J lost 0 bases, with 10 bases between them. Germline V CDR1 and CDR2: SGHTA, FQGNSA. For CDR3 and TCR beta VDJ profiling, genomic DNA was the template used. In TCRdb, the reads were re-called with MiXCR into one record per CDR3 protein. Of about 250,000 distinct CDR3 sequences in the sample, more than 40% were seen once. All sequencing subjects had displayed CD8+CD57+ cell expansion on flow cytometry. The data originate from a study of CD8+CD57+ T cells in acquired aplastic anemia. As for the study in general: DNA from sorted CD4+ and CD8+ cells averaged around 3.2 ug. Points from the study as a whole: Comparison of patients with controls identified around 28 shared CD8+ CDR3 sequences. Patients were compared with controls for CD8+ Simpson's diversity, and no significant difference emerged.

The rearrangement joins TRBV7-2 to TRBJ2-7; weak D call: TRBD2 (5 bases). The sequence came from a human donor with aplastic anemia. The specimen was sorted CD4+, CD8+, or CD8+CD57+ T cells (not recorded which) from PBMCs. The CDR3 sequence: CASSSDFSSYEQYF. CDR3 sequence (DNA): TGTGCCAGCAGCTCGGACTTCAGCTCCTACGAGCAGTACTTC.